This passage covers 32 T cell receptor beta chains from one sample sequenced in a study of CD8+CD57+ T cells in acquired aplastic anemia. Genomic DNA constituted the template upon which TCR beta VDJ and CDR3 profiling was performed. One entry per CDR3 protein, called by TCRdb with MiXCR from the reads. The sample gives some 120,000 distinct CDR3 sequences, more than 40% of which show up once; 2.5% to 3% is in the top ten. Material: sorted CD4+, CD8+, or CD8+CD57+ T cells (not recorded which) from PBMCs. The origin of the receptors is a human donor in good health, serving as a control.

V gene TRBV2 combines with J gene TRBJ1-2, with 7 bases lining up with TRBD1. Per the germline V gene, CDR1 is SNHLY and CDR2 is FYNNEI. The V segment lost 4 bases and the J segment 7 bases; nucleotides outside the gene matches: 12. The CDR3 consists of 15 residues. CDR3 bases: TGTGCCAGCAGTGCCGAGGACAGGAGCACAGGTGGCTACACCTTC. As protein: CASSAEDRSTGGYTF.

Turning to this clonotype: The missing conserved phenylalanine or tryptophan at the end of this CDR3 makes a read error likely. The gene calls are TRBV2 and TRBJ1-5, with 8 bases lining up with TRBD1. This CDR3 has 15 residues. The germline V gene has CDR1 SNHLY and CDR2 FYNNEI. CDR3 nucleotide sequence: TGCGCCAGCAGGGTGTACAGGGGGAGTAATCAGCCCCAGCATCTT. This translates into CASRVYRGSNQPQHL.

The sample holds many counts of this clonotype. CDR3: CSATGQGGPNEQFF. The CDR3, as DNA: TGCAGTGCCACGGGACAGGGGGGCCCCAATGAGCAGTTCTTC. V usage is TRBV20-1 and J usage is TRBJ2-1, with 11 bases matching TRBD1. The CDR3 extends over 14 amino acids. Germline CDR1 DFQATT, CDR2 SNEGSKA (reference sequence). V trimming: 6 bases; J trimming: 6 bases; junction bases outside the gene matches: 7.

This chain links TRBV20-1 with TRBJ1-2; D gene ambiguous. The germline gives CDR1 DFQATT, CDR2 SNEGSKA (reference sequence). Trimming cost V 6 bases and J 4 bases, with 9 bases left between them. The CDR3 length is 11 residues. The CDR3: CSAEWLYGYTF. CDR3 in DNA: TGCAGTGCCGAATGGCTCTATGGCTACACCTTC.

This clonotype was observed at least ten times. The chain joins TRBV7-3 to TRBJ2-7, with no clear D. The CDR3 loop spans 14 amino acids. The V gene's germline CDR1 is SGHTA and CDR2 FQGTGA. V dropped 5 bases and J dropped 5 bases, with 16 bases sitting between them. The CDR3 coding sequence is TGTGCCAGCAGCCCCGGACCGAGAGTTAACGAGCAGTACTTC. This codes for CASSPGPRVNEQYF.

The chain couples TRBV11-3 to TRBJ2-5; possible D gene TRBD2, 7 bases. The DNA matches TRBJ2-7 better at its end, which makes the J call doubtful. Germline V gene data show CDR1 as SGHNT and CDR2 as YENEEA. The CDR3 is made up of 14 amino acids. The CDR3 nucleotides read TGTGCCAGCAGCTTTAGGGGGGGCCTCTACGAGCAGTACTTC. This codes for CASSFRGGLYEQYF.

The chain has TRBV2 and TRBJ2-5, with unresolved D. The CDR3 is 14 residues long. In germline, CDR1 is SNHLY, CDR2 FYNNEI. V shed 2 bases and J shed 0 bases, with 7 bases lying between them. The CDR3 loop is CASSERAYQETQYF. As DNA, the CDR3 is TGTGCCAGCAGTGAAAGGGCGTACCAAGAGACCCAGTACTTC.

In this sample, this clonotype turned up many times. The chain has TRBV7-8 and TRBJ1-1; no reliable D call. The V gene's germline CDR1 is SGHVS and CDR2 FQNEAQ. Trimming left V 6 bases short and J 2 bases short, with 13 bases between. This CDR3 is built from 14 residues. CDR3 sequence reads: CASRKRAFNTEAFF. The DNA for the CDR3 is TGTGCCAGCAGGAAAAGGGCCTTTAACACTGAAGCTTTCTTT.

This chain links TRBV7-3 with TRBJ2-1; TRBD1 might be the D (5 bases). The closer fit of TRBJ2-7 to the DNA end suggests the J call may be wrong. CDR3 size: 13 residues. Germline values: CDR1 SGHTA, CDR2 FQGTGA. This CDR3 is CASSLGAYNEQYF. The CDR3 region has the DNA TGTGCCAGCAGCTTAGGGGCCTACAATGAGCAGTACTTC.

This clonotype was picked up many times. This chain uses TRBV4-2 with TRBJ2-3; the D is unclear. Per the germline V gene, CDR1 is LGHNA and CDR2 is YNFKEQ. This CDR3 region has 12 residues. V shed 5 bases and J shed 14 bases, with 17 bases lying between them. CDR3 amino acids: CASSSNRRAVYF. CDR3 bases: TGTGCCAGCAGCTCGAACCGACGGGCTGTGTATTTT.

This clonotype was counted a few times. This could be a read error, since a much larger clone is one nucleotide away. CDR3 region: CASSPRTGGSTGELFF. DNA of the CDR3: TGTGCCAGCAGCCCCAGGACAGGGGGAAGCACCGGGGAGCTGTTTTTT. V gene TRBV7-6 combines with J gene TRBJ2-2; 10 positions match TRBD1. The CDR3 consists of 16 residues. J was trimmed by 4 bases and V by 5 bases; bases with no gene match: 7. The germline V gene encodes CDR1 SGHVS and CDR2 FNYEAQ.

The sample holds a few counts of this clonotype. This CDR3 reads CASSIGTADYEQYF. CDR3 DNA: TGTGCCAGCAGCATAGGAACGGCCGACTACGAGCAGTACTTC. The gene calls are TRBV11-3 and TRBJ2-7; D gene uncertain. The CDR3 is made up of 14 amino acids. Germline V gene sequence: CDR1 SGHNT, CDR2 YENEEA. The V and J ends lost 5 bases and 3 bases respectively, with 14 bases between them.

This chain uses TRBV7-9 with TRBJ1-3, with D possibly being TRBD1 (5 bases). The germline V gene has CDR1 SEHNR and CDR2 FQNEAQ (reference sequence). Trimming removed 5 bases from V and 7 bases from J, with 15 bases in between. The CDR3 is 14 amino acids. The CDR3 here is CASSRGDRGNTIYF. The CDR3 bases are TGTGCCAGCAGCCGAGGGGACCGCGGGAACACCATATATTTT. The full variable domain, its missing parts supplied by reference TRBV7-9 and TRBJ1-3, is DTGVSQNPRHKITKRGQNVTFRCDPISEHNRLYWYRQTLGQGPEFLTYFQNEAQLEKSRLLSDRFSAERPKGSFSTLEIQRTEQGDSAMYLCASSRGDRGNTIYFGEGSWLTVV.

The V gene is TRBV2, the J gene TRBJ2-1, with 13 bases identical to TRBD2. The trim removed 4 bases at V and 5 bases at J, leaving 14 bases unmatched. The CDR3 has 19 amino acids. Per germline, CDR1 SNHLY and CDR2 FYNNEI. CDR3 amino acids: CASSVGGTSGGATDNEQFF. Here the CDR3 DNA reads TGTGCCAGCAGTGTCGGCGGTACTAGCGGGGGGGCGACGGACAATGAGCAGTTCTTC.

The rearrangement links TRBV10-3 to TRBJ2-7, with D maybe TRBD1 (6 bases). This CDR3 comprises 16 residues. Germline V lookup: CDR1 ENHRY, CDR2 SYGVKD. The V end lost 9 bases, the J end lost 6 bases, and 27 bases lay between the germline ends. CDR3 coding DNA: TGTGCCATTGCAACGGACACCGACAGGAACTTTGGCGAGCAGTACTTC. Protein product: CAIATDTDRNFGEQYF.

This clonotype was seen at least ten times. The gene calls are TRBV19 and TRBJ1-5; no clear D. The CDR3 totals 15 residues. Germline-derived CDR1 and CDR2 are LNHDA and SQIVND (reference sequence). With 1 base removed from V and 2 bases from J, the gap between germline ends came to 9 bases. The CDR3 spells CASSIVSGGNQPQHF. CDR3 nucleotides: TGTGCCAGTAGTATAGTTTCCGGGGGCAATCAGCCCCAGCATTTT.

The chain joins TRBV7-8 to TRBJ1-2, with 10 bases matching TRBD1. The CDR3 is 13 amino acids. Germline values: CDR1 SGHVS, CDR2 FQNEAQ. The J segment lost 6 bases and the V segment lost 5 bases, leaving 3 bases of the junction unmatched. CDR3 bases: TGTGCCAGCAGCCGGGACAGGGGAAATGGCTACACCTTC. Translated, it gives CASSRDRGNGYTF. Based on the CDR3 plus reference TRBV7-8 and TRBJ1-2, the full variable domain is GAGVSQSPRYKVAKRGQDVALRCDPISGHVSLFWYQQALGQGPEFLTYFQNEAQLDKSGLPSDRFFAERPEGSVSTLKIQRTQQEDSAVYLCASSRDRGNGYTFGSGTRLTVV.

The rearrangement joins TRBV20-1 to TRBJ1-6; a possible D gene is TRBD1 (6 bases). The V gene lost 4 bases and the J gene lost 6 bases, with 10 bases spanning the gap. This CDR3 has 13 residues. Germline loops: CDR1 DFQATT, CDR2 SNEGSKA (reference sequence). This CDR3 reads CSATTGINSPLHF. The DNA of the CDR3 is TGCAGTGCTACAACAGGGATTAATTCACCCCTCCACTTT.

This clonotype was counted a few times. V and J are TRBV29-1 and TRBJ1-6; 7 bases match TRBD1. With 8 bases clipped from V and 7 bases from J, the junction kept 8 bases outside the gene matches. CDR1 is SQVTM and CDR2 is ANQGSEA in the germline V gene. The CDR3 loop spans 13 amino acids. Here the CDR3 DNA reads TGCAGCACAAGGACAGGCGAGAATTCACCCCTCCACTTT. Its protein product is CSTRTGENSPLHF.

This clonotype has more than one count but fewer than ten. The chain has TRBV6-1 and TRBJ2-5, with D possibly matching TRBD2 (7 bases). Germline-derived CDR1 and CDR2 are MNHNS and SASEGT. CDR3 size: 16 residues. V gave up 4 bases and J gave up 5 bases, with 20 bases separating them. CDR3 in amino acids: CASSANYEGGRETQYF. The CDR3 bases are TGTGCCAGCAGTGCAAATTACGAGGGGGGGCGGGAGACCCAGTACTTC.

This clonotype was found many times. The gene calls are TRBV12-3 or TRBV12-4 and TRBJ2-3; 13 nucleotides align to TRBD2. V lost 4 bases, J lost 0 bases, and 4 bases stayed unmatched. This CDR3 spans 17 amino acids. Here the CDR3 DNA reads TGTGCCAGCAGTTCCTGGACTAGCGGGGGTAGCACAGATACGCAGTATTTT. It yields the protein CASSSWTSGGSTDTQYF.

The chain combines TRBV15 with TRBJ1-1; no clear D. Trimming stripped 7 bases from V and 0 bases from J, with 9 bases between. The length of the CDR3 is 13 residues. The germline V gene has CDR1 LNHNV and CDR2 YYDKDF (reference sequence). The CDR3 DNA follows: TGTGCCACCAAGTGGATTATGAACACTGAAGCTTTCTTT. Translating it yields CATKWIMNTEAFF.

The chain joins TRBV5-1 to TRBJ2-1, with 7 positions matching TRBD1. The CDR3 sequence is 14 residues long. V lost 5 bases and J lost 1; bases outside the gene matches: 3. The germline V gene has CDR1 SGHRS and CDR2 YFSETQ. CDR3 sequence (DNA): TGCGCCAGCAGTGAACAGGGGTCCTACAATGAGCAGTTCTTC. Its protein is CASSEQGSYNEQFF.

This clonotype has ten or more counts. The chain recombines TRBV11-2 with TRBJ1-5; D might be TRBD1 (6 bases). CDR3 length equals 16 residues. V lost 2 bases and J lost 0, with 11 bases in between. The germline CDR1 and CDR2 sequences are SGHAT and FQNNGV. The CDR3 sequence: CASSLSGQYSNQPQHF. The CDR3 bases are TGTGCCAGCAGCTTAAGTGGACAGTATAGCAATCAGCCCCAGCATTTT.

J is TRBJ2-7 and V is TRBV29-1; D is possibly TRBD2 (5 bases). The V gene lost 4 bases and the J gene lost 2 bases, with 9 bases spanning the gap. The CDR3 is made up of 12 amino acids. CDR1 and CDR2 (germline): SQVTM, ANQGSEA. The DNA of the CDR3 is TGCAGCGTTGGAGGGAAAGCCTACGAGCAGTACTTC. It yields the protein CSVGGKAYEQYF.

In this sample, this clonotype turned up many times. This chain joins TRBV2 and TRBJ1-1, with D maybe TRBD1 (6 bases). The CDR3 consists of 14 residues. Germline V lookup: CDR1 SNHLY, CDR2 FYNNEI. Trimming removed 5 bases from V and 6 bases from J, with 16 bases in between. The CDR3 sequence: CASSSHRVVPEAFF. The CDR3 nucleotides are TGTGCCAGCAGTAGCCACAGGGTGGTTCCTGAAGCTTTCTTT.

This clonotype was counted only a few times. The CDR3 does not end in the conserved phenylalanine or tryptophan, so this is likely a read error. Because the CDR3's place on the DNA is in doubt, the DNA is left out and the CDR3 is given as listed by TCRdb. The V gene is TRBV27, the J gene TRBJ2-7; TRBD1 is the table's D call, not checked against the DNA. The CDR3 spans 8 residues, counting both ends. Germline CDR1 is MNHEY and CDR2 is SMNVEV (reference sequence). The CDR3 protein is CASSPYGQ.

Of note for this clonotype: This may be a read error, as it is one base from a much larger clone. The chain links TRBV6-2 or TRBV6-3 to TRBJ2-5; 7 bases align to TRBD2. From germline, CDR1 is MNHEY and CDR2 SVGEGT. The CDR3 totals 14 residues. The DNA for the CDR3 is TGTGCCAGCAGGGGGGGGGGAAAACAAGCGACCCAGTACTTC. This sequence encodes CASRGGGKQATQYF.

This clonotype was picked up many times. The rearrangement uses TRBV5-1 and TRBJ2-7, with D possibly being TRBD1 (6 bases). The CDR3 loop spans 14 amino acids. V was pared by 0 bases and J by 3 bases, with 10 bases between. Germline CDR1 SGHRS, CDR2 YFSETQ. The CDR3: CASSLGQEGYEQYF. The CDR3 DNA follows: TGCGCCAGCAGCTTGGGACAGGAAGGCTACGAGCAGTACTTC.

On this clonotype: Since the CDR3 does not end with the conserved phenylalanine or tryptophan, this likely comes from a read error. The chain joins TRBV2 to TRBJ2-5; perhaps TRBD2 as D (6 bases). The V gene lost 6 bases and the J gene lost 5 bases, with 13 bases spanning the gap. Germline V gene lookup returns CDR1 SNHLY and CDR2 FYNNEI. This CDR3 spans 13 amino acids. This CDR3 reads CASSSRLGETQYS. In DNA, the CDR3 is TGTGCCAGCAGCTCACGACTAGGGGAGACCCAGTACTCC.

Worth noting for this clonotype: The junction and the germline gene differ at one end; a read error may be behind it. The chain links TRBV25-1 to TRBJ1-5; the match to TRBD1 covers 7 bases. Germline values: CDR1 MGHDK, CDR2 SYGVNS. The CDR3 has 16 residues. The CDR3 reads CASSVSGQGGNQPQHF. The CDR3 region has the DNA TGTGCCAGCAGTGTATCGGGGCAGGGGGGCAATCAGCCCCAGCACTTT.

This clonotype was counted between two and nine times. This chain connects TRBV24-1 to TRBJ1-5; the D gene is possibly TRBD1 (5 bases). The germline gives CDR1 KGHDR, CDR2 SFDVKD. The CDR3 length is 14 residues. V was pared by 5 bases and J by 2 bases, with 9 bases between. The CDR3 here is CATSAGMGNQPQHF. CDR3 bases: TGTGCCACCAGTGCAGGGATGGGCAATCAGCCCCAGCATTTT.